The rows below give T cell receptor beta chains drawn from one sample of a study of monozygotic twins with inflammatory bowel disease. TCRdb re-called the 5' RACE reads and catalogs CDR3 proteins one per entry, DNA excluded. This sample contains more than 300,000 distinct CDR3 sequences. Sample: blood. These TCRs come from a human donor with ulcerative colitis or Crohn's disease, or a healthy co-twin of an affected twin (not recorded which). CDR3s include the opening cysteine and the closing phenylalanine or tryptophan. Fields, in order: V gene, CDR3 length, J gene, CDR3 protein.

V: TRBV9
length: 14
J: TRBJ2-1
CDR3: CASSVVDSYNEQFF

V: TRBV7-2
length: 12
J: TRBJ1-1
CDR3: CASSSRNTEAFF

V: TRBV5-1
length: 14
J: TRBJ1-1
CDR3: CASSPGGGNTEAFF

V: TRBV20-1
length: 16
J: TRBJ1-4
CDR3: CSASPSGRATNEKLFF

V: TRBV19
length: 13
J: TRBJ2-1
CDR3: CASSLDTRNEQFF

V: TRBV12-3/TRBV12-4
length: 18
J: TRBJ1-1
CDR3: CASSLRLVDGFRNTEAFF

V: TRBV6-1
length: 17
J: TRBJ1-1
CDR3: CASTVGVGAGDQEWAFF

V: TRBV29-1
length: 16
J: TRBJ1-3
CDR3: CSVGPRDRASGNTIYF

V: TRBV20-1
length: 14
J: TRBJ2-3
CDR3: CSARGTGGPDTQYF

V: TRBV7-2
length: 14
J: TRBJ2-7
CDR3: CASSLDEVNYEQYF

V: TRBV4-1
length: 16
J: TRBJ1-1
CDR3: CASSRGTSRDWPEAFF

V: TRBV5-1
length: 14
J: TRBJ1-1
CDR3: CASSQGSGSAEAFF

V: TRBV4-1
length: 22
J: TRBJ2-3
CDR3: CASSRSILQGTKLAGGLSTQYF

V: TRBV12-3/TRBV12-4
length: 14
J: TRBJ1-2
CDR3: CASSFGDSRGGYTF

V: TRBV20-1
length: 14
J: TRBJ2-1
CDR3: CSARQTSGADEQFF

V: TRBV6-1
length: 17
J: TRBJ1-5
CDR3: CASSGGAGGRLNQPQHF

V: TRBV25-1
length: 12
J: TRBJ1-2
CDR3: CASRNADAGYTF

V: TRBV2
length: 16
J: TRBJ1-6
CDR3: CASSGGGVTYNSPLHF

V: TRBV6-5
length: 14
J: TRBJ1-4
CDR3: CASSFRTLGEKLFF

V: TRBV5-1
length: 15
J: TRBJ2-2
CDR3: CASRIGQGVNGELFF

V: TRBV7-9
length: 14
J: TRBJ2-7
CDR3: CASRLAGGPNEQYF

V: TRBV12-3/TRBV12-4
length: 12
J: TRBJ1-4
CDR3: CASGVLVNLLFF

V: TRBV7-9
length: 14
J: TRBJ2-7
CDR3: CASSFPSSRDEQYF

V: TRBV12-3/TRBV12-4
length: 14
J: TRBJ1-2
CDR3: CASSLERGYYGYTF

V: TRBV6-4
length: 17
J: TRBJ2-1
CDR3: CASSGTTGRSSYNEQFF

V: TRBV29-1
length: 12
J: TRBJ2-2
CDR3: CSVDRYTGELFF

V: TRBV4-1
length: 14
J: TRBJ2-7
CDR3: CASSQVGRGLEQYF

V: TRBV24-1
length: 14
J: TRBJ2-2
CDR3: CATRPTGNTGELFF

V: TRBV11-2
length: 17
J: TRBJ1-5
CDR3: CASSLDQGTAGGQPQHF

V: TRBV7-9
length: 17
J: TRBJ1-5
CDR3: CASSLGRTGNSNQPQHF

V: TRBV3-1
length: 15
J: TRBJ2-7
CDR3: CASSQGTGGLLGQYF

V: TRBV9
length: 15
J: TRBJ2-5
CDR3: CASSLSAGIQETQYF

V: TRBV12-3/TRBV12-4
length: 13
J: TRBJ2-5
CDR3: CASSGLGGGAQYF

V: TRBV30
length: 15
J: TRBJ2-4
CDR3: CAWSVLGPAKNIQYF

V: TRBV5-1
length: 14
J: TRBJ2-7
CDR3: CASSLRTGNDEQYF

V: TRBV9
length: 15
J: TRBJ2-2
CDR3: CASSAPGTGDGELFF

V: TRBV18
length: 11
J: TRBJ2-3
CDR3: CARPGVDTQYF

V: TRBV27
length: 18
J: TRBJ2-4
CDR3: CASSQYVIETGDPDIQYF

V: TRBV7-2
length: 16
J: TRBJ1-2
CDR3: CASSLGDRRGNVGYTF

V: TRBV4-3
length: 17
J: TRBJ2-1
CDR3: CASSQAQVPRSYNEQFF

V: TRBV29-1
length: 16
J: TRBJ2-3
CDR3: CSVEDRGRQSTDTQYF

V: TRBV5-1
length: 15
J: TRBJ2-7
CDR3: CASSLGRRGSYEQYF

V: TRBV5-1
length: 14
J: TRBJ2-1
CDR3: CASSLVSGSNEQFF

V: TRBV2
length: 12
J: TRBJ1-4
CDR3: CASETNGEKLFF

V: TRBV7-8
length: 15
J: TRBJ1-1
CDR3: CASSSPGGPNTEAFF

V: TRBV10-2
length: 16
J: TRBJ2-3
CDR3: CASSDFAGQGADTQYF

V: TRBV4-3
length: 17
J: TRBJ2-5
CDR3: CASSQETSGAVQETQYF

V: TRBV28
length: 16
J: TRBJ2-7
CDR3: CASSFYRGPLSYEQYF

V: TRBV7-2
length: 16
J: TRBJ2-1
CDR3: CASSPRGGGVDNEQFF

V: TRBV12-3/TRBV12-4
length: 13
J: TRBJ1-2
CDR3: CASSMSQNYGYTF

V: TRBV4-3
length: 13
J: TRBJ2-7
CDR3: CASSAGSSYEQYF

V: TRBV7-3
length: 18
J: TRBJ2-3
CDR3: CASSLHGRGAGCPDTQYF

V: TRBV9
length: 15
J: TRBJ1-1
CDR3: CASSAAEWTTTEAFF

V: TRBV28
length: 15
J: TRBJ2-7
CDR3: CASSIGKGLSYEQYF